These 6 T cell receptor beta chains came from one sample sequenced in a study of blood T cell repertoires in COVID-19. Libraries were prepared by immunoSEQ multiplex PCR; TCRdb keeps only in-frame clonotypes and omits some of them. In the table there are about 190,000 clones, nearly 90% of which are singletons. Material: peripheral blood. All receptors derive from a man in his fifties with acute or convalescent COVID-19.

The CDR3 nucleotides read TGTGCCACCGGCCGGACTTTCTACGTCCAAGAGACCCAGTACTTC. Translated: CATGRTFYVQETQYF. The rearrangement joins TRBV15 to TRBJ2-5, with a tentative D call TRBD2 (5 bases). Germline V lookup: CDR1 LNHNV, CDR2 YYDKDF (reference sequence). CDR3 length: 15 residues. The V end lost 8 bases, the J end lost 1 base, and 17 bases lay between the germline ends.

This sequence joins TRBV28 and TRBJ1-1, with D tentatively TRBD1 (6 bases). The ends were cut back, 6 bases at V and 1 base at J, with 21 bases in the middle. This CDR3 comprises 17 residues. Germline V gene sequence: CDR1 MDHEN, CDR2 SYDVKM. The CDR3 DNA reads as TGTGCCAGCAGCTCTCAAACTACATACAGGGAGAACACTGAAGCTTTCTTT. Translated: CASSSQTTYRENTEAFF.

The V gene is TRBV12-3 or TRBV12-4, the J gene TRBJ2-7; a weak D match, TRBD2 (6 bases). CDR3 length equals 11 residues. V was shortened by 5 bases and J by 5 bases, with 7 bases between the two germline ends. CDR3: CASSTGDEQYF. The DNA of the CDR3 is TGTGCCAGCAGTACGGGGGACGAGCAGTACTTC.

The CDR3 reads CASSSPYGFYEQYF. CDR3 nucleotide sequence: TGTGCCAGCAGTTCCCCTTACGGTTTTTACGAGCAGTACTTC. The rearrangement uses TRBV28 and TRBJ2-7; D uncertain. Trimming left V 4 bases short and J 4 bases short, with 14 bases between. CDR1 MDHEN and CDR2 SYDVKM come from the germline V gene. The CDR3 runs to 14 residues.

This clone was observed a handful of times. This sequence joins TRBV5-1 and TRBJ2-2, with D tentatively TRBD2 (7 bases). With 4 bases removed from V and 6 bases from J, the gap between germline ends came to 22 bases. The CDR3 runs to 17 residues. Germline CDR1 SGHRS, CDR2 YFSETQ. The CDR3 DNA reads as TGCGCCAGCAGCAAGAGGGCGGGGGCGCGTGAAGCCGGGGAGCTGTTTTTT. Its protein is CASSKRAGAREAGELFF.

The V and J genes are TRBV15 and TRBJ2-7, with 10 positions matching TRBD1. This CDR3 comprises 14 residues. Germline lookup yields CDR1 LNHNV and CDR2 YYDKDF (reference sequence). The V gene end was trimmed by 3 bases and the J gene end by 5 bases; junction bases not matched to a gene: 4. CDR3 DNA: TGTGCCACCAGCAGGATAGGACAGGGGGACGAGCAGTACTTC. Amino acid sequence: CATSRIGQGDEQYF.